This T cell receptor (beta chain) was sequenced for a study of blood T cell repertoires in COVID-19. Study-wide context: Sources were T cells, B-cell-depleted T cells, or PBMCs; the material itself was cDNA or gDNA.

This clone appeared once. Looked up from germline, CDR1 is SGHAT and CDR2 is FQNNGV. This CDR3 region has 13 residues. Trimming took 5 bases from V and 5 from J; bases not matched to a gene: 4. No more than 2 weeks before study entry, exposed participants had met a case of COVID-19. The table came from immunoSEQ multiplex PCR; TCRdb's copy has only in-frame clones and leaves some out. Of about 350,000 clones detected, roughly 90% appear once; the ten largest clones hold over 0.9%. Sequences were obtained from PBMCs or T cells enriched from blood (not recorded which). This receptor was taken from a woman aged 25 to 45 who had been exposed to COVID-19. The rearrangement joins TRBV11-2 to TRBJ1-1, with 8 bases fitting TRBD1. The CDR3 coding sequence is TGTGCCAGCAGCCGGACAGGGTCAACTGAAGCTTTCTTT. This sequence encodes CASSRTGSTEAFF.